This paragraph covers one T cell receptor (beta chain) sequence. Its antigen is still unknown. This entry is derived from a study of cytomegalovirus exposure and HLA in healthy donors. Primers for the PCR totalled 60 Vbeta and 13 Jbeta. Clones were read by immunoSEQ multiplex PCR, and TCRdb kept only the in-frame ones, dropping some. The sample includes around 160,000 clones, roughly 80% of them seen just once. Broader study findings: TCR sequences were mostly rare, though some public TCRs occurred in many donors.

Per germline, CDR1 LNHDA and CDR2 SQIVND (reference sequence). V was shortened by 6 bases and J by 1 base, with 9 bases between the two germline ends. The CDR3 runs to 13 residues. Sequencing input: PBMCs. The TCR was taken from a man aged 18 to 29 in good health and CMV-seropositive. V is TRBV19 and J is TRBJ1-1, with a weak D call TRBD1 (5 bases). The CDR3 coding sequence is TGTGCCAGTAGAGGCACAGGGAACACTGAAGCTTTCTTT. The encoded protein is CASRGTGNTEAFF.